A single sample is the source of the 4 T cell receptor beta chains below, sequenced in a study of cytomegalovirus exposure and HLA in healthy donors. 13 Jbeta primers and 60 Vbeta primers were used for the PCR. Assay: immunoSEQ multiplex PCR; the TCRdb copy retains only in-frame clones and omits some. The table includes 210,000 or so clones, 78% detected once. Sequencing was performed on PBMCs. The receptors shown here come from a boy between 10 and 17 years old in good health and CMV-seronegative.

V usage is TRBV29-1 and J usage is TRBJ2-5; 10 nucleotides line up with TRBD2. J lost 5 bases, V lost 4 bases, and 13 bases had no gene match. Germline values: CDR1 SQVTM, CDR2 ANQGSEA. The CDR3 length is 16 residues. CDR3 amino acids: CSVVPGASGGRETQYF. For the CDR3, the DNA is TGCAGCGTTGTCCCAGGGGCTAGCGGGGGTCGGGAGACCCAGTACTTC. The full variable domain, completed using reference TRBV29-1 and TRBJ2-5, is SAVISQKPSRDICQRGTSLTIQCQVDSQVTMMFWYRQQPGQSLTLIATANQGSEATYESGFVIDKFPISRPNLTFSTLTVSNMSPEDSSIYLCSVVPGASGGRETQYFGPGTRLLVL.

About this clone: Within the sample, other DNA sequences also encode this same CDR3. The chain is built from TRBV19 and TRBJ1-1, with D perhaps matching TRBD1 (5 bases). Between the trimmed V and J ends, which lost 3 bases and 5 bases, there was a span of 13 bases. In germline, CDR1 is LNHDA, CDR2 SQIVND (reference sequence). This CDR3 is built from 14 residues. The CDR3 reads CASSIGGGGTEAFF. The DNA for the CDR3 is TGTGCCAGTAGTATTGGTGGGGGAGGGACTGAAGCTTTCTTT.

The chain's CDR3 is CASSPTITGELFF. DNA for the CDR3: TGTGCCAGCAGTCCTACTATAACCGGGGAGCTGTTTTTT. V is TRBV6-6 and J is TRBJ2-2; D gene uncertain. This CDR3 contains 13 residues. CDR1 and CDR2 from the germline V gene are MNHNY and SVGAGI (reference sequence). V lost 5 bases and J lost 5, with 9 bases in between.

V and J are TRBV30 and TRBJ1-6; 9 bases agree with TRBD1. CDR1 and CDR2 (germline): GTSNPN, SVGIG (reference sequence). J gave up 8 bases and V 4 bases, and 9 bases lay outside the gene matches. This CDR3 region has 15 residues. The CDR3 loop reads CAWTRWGTGYSPLHF. The CDR3 coding sequence is TGTGCCTGGACTCGATGGGGGACAGGGTATTCACCCCTCCACTTT.